The text below deals with one T cell receptor (beta chain). Its antigen is currently not known. No much larger clonotype is one base removed from it; base qualities were not supplied. The germline V gene specifies SGHVS as CDR1 and FNYEAQ as CDR2. V and J are truncated by 9 bases and 2 bases respectively, leaving an intervening sequence of 8 bases. The CDR3 covers 12 residues, taking in both the cysteine and the phenylalanine. The CDR3 DNA has 36 bases and is translated from base 1. The library was prepared using the immunoSEQ multiplex PCR assay. Following the manufacturer's protocol, the hsTCRB Kit was used to amplify rearranged TCR beta chain sequences. Sequencing of TCRB libraries was carried out on an Illumina MiSeq. Processing in the source paper ran as follows. The kit vendor's proprietary platform handled demultiplexing, trimming and gene mapping. TCRdb retrieved this table from immuneACCESS and kept in-frame rearrangements only. Not all clones are present; in checked studies, unresolved V genes account for under half, and no reason is known for the remainder. That table is the source of V, J and clone size, and D and trimming were worked out from the DNA. Across this sample there are 75,000 to 95,000 clones, with roughly 86% seen only once. Of the sample, roughly 0.74% is held by the ten largest clones.

This sample was taken from a study of a mutant IDH1 vaccine in newly diagnosed glioma (dated by TCRdb to about 2021). For the wider study: Vaccination began 4-6 weeks after radiotherapy alone, or alongside temozolomide cycles in the chemotherapy-containing groups. Of the 32 patients who were treated, 62.5% were male and around 40% were female, and the mean age was around 40 years. Prior to enrollment, patients had been given standard therapy consisting of radiotherapy alone, temozolomide alone, or radiochemotherapy with temozolomide, with the combination given to most patients. The week-35 safety follow-up took place at visit V12, and the week-47 end of study took place at visit V13. Peripheral blood was drawn at six visits: V03 (baseline), V05, V07, V10, V12 and V13. Longitudinal TCRB deep sequencing was performed for about two dozen treated patients wherever samples were available for exploratory analyses. The research as a whole found: PBMC samples for TCRB deep sequencing were selected based on availability. No apparent relationship was observed between pseudoprogression and alterations in the top peripheral T cell clonotypes detected by TCRB sequencing. Immune responses induced by the vaccine were seen in roughly 92% of patients across multiple MHC alleles. It was noted by the authors that analyses of patient blood samples could not be reproduced owing to sample limitations.

The meaning of the sample's time point label: week 47, end of study. A 20-mer mutant IDH1 peptide at 300 micrograms in Montanide made up each vaccine dose, which was injected subcutaneously together with topical imiquimod. Patients were given eight vaccinations, in weeks 1, 3, 5, 7, 11, 15, 19 and 23, which matched visits V03 through V10. The donors had newly diagnosed IDH1-mutant astrocytomas of WHO grade 3 or 4 that showed loss of nuclear ATRX. The samples were drawn from NOA16, a multicentre, single-arm, open-label phase I trial in Germany that tested a mutant IDH1 peptide vaccine in humans for the first time. Genomic DNA for TCRB sequencing was extracted from EDTA blood using the DNeasy Blood and Tissue Kit.

The TCR sequence derives from a woman in her forties or fifties with glioma. The sequencing here drew on PBMCs, taken from a glioma patient whose treatment included an IDH1 peptide vaccine. The chain is made from TRBV7-6 and TRBJ1-3; D gene: possibly TRBD1, on 6 matching bases. The DNA sequence reads TGTGCCAGTGGGGGCCCTGGAAACACCATATATTTT. Its amino acids are CASGGPGNTIYF.